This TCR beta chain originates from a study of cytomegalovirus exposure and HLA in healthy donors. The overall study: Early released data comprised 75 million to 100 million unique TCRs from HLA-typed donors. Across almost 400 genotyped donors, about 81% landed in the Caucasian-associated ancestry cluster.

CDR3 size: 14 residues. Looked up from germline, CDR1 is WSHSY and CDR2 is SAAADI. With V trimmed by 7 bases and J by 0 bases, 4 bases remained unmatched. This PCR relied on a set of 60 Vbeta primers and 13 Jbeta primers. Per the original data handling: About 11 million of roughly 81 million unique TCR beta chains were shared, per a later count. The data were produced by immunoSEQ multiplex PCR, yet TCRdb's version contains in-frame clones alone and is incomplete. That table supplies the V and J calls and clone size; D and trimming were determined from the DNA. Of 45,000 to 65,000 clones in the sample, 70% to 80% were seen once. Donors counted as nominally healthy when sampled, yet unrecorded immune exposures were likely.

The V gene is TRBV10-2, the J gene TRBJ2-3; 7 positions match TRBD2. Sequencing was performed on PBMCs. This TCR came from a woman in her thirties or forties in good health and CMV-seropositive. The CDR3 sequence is CASKRGTSTDTQYF. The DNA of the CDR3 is TGCGCCAGCAAGCGGGGCACTAGCACAGATACGCAGTATTTT.